The rows below give T cell receptor beta chains drawn from one sample of a study of blood T cells in healthy people across ages. TCRdb reanalysed the 5' RACE reads using MiXCR and keeps one entry per CDR3 protein. The sample includes more than 500,000 distinct CDR3 sequences, approximately 30% of them seen just once. Sequenced sample: blood. These receptors were taken from a woman in her sixties or seventies in good health. The CDR3 runs from the conserved cysteine through the conserved F or W. A D gene is named only where the DNA matches it firmly. Clone size appears in some rows only: once, few, many, or a class for an expanded clone.

size	J	V	D	length	DNA	CDR3
few	TRBJ1-3	TRBV7-2	-	14	TGTGCCAGCAGCCCCATGGGGGCAGAAAACACCATATATTTT	CASSPMGAENTIYF
few	TRBJ2-7	TRBV20-1	-	14	TGCAGTGCTACTCAGTCTCTCCTGACGGGCGAGCAGTACTTC	CSATQSLLTGEQYF
-	TRBJ2-6	TRBV6-6	-	17	TGTGCCAGCAGTTCGGCGGACGGAAGCTCTGGGGCCAACGTCCTGACTTTC	CASSSADGSSGANVLTF
-	TRBJ2-1	TRBV11-2	TRBD2	17	TGTGCCAGCAGCCCAGGACTAGCGGGGGCCCTCTACAATGGGCAGTTCTTC	CASSPGLAGALYNGQFF
-	TRBJ2-7	TRBV28	TRBD2	14	TGTGCCAGCAGTGGGGTTAGCGGGAACTACGAGCAGTACTTC	CASSGVSGNYEQYF
-	TRBJ2-7	TRBV21-1	-	14	TGTGCCAGCAGCATCCACGCTACAGGGGACGAGCAGTACTTC	CASSIHATGDEQYF
-	TRBJ2-5	TRBV7-9	-	14	TGTGCCAGCAGCCCCGTAGGGGCAGGAGAGACCCAGTACTTC	CASSPVGAGETQYF
-	TRBJ2-3	TRBV4-3	TRBD2	17	TGCGCCAGCAGTCAAGAGACTAGCGGGATCGTTGGAGATACGCAGTATTTT	CASSQETSGIVGDTQYF
-	TRBJ2-2	TRBV11-3	-	13	TGTGCCAGCAGACCCAGGGGTTCGGGGGAGCTGTTTTTT	CASRPRGSGELFF
-	TRBJ2-7	TRBV25-1	TRBD1	15	TGTGCCAGCAGTTACGCCCGGGACAGGGGCTACGAGCAGTACTTC	CASSYARDRGYEQYF
-	TRBJ2-7	TRBV5-1	-	14	TGCGCCAGCAGCTTGGGCTCGACAGCCCACGAGCAGTACTTC	CASSLGSTAHEQYF
-	TRBJ2-2	TRBV7-7	TRBD2	16	TGTGCTAGCAGCTTATCTGCGGGGGATTCCCCCGGGGAGCTGTTTTTT	CASSLSAGDSPGELFF
-	TRBJ2-1	TRBV20-1	TRBD2	15	TGCAGTGCTAGCGATAGCGGGGGTCAACTCAGGGAGCAGTTCTTC	CSASDSGGQLREQFF
-	TRBJ2-2	TRBV2	TRBD1	17	TGTGCCAGCAGTACCAAACAGGGGGACGCGAACACCGGGGAGCTGTTTTTT	CASSTKQGDANTGELFF
-	TRBJ2-5	TRBV21-1	-	13	TGTGCCAGCAGCAAACGTGGAAGAGAGACCCAGTACTTC	CASSKRGRETQYF
few	TRBJ1-1	TRBV5-1	TRBD1	16	TGCGCCAGCAGCTTGGGACAGGGGGAACCGAACACTGAAGCTTTCTTT	CASSLGQGEPNTEAFF
-	TRBJ2-3	TRBV18	-	15	TGTGCCAGCTCGCCGACAGGAAACCCCACAGATACGCAGTATTTT	CASSPTGNPTDTQYF
few	TRBJ2-7	TRBV3-1	TRBD2	16	TGTGCCAGCAGCCAAGATATCCTAGCGGGGCACTACGAGCAGTACTTC	CASSQDILAGHYEQYF
-	TRBJ2-5	TRBV15	TRBD2	16	TGTGCCACCAGCAGAGATCTCCTAGCGGGGCTGGAGACCCAGTACTTC	CATSRDLLAGLETQYF
-	TRBJ1-1	TRBV20-1	-	14	TGCAGTGCTAGAGATCGGTCAAAGAACACTGAAGCTTTCTTT	CSARDRSKNTEAFF
-	TRBJ2-5	TRBV5-1	-	15	TGCGCCAGCAGCTTGGAAAACGGGTCCCAAGAGACCCAGTACTTC	CASSLENGSQETQYF
-	TRBJ2-5	TRBV7-2	-	15	TGTGCCAGCAGCTTAGGGGTGTCGGTCGGGAAGACCCAGTACTTC	CASSLGVSVGKTQYF
-	TRBJ2-7	TRBV12-3/TRBV12-4	-	15	TGTGCCAGCAGCGCGCACCGGGGGACAGTATTCGAGCAGTACTTC	CASSAHRGTVFEQYF
-	TRBJ2-3	TRBV2	TRBD2	15	TGTGCCAGTAGGCGGGGGGGCTTTAGCACAGATACGCAGTATTTT	CASRRGGFSTDTQYF
few	TRBJ2-5	TRBV7-9	TRBD1	15	TGTACCAGCAGCTTTGGTGACAGGGTGTGGGAGACCCAGTACTTC	CTSSFGDRVWETQYF
-	TRBJ1-2	TRBV6-5	-	15	TGTGCCAGCAGAGCAGGTGGCTCGGCAGGGGTCGGCTACACCTTC	CASRAGGSAGVGYTF